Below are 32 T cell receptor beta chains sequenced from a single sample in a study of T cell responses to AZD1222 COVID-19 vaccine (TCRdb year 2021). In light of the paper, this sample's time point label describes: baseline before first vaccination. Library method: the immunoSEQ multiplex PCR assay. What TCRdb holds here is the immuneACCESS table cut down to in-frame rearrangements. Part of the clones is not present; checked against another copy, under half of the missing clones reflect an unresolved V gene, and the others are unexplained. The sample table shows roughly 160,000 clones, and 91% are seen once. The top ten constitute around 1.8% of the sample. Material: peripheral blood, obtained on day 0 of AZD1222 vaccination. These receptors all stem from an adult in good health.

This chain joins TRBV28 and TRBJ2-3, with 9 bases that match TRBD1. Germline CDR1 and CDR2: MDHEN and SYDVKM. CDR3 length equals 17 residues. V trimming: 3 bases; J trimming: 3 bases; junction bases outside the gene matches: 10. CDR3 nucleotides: TGTGCCAGCAGTTTGGTTTCACAGGGGGCTCGAACAGATACGCAGTATTTT. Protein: CASSLVSQGARTDTQYF.

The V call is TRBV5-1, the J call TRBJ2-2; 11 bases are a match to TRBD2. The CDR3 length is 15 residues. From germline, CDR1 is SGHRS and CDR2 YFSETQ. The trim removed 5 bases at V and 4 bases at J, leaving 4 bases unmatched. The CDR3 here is CASRATSGSTGELFF. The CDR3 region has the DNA TGCGCCAGCAGGGCCACTAGCGGGAGCACCGGGGAGCTGTTTTTT.

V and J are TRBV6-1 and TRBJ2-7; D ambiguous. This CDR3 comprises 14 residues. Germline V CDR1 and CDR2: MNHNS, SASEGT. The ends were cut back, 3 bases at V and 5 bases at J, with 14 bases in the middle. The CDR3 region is CASSDREARDEQYF. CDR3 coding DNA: TGTGCCAGCAGTGACCGAGAAGCTCGGGACGAGCAGTACTTC.

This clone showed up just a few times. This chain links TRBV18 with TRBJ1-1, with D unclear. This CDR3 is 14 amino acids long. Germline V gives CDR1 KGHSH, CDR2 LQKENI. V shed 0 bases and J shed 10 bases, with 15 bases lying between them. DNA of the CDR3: TGTGCCAGCTCACCACCGACCGGCCTGAAGAGAGCTTTCTTT. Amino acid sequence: CASSPPTGLKRAFF.

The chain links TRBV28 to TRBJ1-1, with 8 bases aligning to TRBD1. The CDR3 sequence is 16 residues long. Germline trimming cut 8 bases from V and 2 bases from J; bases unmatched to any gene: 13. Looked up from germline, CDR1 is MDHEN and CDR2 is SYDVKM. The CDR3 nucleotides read TGTGCCAGCCGGACAGGGTCACTTCGGGGAAACACTGAAGCTTTCTTT. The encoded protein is CASRTGSLRGNTEAFF. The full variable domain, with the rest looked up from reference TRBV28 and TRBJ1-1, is DVKVTQSSRYLVKRTGEKVFLECVQDMDHENMFWYRQDPGLGLRLIYFSYDVKMKEKGDIPEGYSVSREKKERFSLILESASTNQTSMYLCASRTGSLRGNTEAFFGQGTRLTVV.

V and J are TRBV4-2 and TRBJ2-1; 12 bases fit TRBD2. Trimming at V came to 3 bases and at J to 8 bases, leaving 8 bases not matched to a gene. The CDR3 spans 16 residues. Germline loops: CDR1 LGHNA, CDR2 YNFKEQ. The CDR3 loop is CASSHQTRTSGDEQFF. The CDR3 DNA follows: TGTGCCAGCAGCCACCAGACTAGGACTAGCGGGGATGAGCAGTTCTTC.

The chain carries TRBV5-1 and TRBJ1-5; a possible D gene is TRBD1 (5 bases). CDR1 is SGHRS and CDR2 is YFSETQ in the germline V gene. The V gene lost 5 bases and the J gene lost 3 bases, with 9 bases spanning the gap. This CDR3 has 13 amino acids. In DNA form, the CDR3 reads TGCGCCAGCAGACAGGATATCAATCAGCCCCAGCATTTT. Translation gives CASRQDINQPQHF.

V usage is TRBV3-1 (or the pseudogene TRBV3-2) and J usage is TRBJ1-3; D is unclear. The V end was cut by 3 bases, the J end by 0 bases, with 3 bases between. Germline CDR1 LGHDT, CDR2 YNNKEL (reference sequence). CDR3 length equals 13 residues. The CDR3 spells CASSQGSGNTIYF. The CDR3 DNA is TGTGCCAGCAGCCAGGGCTCTGGAAACACCATATATTTT.

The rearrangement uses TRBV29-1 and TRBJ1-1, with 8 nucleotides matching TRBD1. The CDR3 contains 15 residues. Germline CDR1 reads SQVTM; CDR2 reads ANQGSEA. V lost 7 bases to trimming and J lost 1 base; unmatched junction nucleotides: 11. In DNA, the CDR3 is TGCAGCGGGGGACAGGTGAAATCGGGGAACACTGAAGCTTTCTTT. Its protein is CSGGQVKSGNTEAFF. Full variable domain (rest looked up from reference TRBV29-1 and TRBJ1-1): SAVISQKPSRDICQRGTSLTIQCQVDSQVTMMFWYRQQPGQSLTLIATANQGSEATYESGFVIDKFPISRPNLTFSTLTVSNMSPEDSSIYLCSGGQVKSGNTEAFFGQGTRLTVV.

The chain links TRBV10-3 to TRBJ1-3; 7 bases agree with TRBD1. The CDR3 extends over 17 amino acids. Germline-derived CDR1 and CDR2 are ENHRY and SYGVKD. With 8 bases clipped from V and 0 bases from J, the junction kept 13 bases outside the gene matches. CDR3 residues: CAIQSSGTASSGNTIYF. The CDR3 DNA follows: TGTGCCATCCAAAGCTCCGGGACAGCTAGCTCTGGAAACACCATATATTTT.

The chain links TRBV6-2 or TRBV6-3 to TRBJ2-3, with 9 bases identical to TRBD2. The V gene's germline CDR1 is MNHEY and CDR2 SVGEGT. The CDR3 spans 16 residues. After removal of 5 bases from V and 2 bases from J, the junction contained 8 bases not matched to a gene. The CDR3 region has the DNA TGTGCCAGCAGTCCCCAGCGGGGGGCAGTCACAGATACGCAGTATTTT. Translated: CASSPQRGAVTDTQYF.

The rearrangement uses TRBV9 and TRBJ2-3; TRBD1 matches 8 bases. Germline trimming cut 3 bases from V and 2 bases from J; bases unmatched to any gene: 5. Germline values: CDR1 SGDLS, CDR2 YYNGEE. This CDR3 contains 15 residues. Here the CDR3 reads CASSATGVLTDTQYF. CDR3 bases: TGTGCCAGCAGCGCGACAGGGGTGCTCACAGATACGCAGTATTTT.

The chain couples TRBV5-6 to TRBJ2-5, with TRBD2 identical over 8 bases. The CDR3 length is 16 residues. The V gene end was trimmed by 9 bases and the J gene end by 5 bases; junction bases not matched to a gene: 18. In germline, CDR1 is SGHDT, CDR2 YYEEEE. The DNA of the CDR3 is TGTGCCACCAAAAAGGGTTTTAGCGGGATACTGGAGACCCAGTACTTC. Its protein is CATKKGFSGILETQYF.

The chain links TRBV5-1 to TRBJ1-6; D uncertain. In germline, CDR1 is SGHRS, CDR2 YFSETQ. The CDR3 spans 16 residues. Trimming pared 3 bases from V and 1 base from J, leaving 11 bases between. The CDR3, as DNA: TGCGCCAGCAGCTACGACAAGGGTTCCTATAATTCACCCCTCCACTTT. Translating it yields CASSYDKGSYNSPLHF. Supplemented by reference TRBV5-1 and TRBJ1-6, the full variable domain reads KAGVTQTPRYLIKTRGQQVTLSCSPISGHRSVSWYQQTPGQGLQFLFEYFSETQRNKGNFPGRFSGRQFSNSRSEMNVSTLELGDSALYLCASSYDKGSYNSPLHFGNGTRLTVT.

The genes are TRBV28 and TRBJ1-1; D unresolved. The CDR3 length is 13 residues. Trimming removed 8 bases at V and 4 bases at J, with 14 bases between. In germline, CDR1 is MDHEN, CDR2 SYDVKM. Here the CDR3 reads CASSPAVITEAFF. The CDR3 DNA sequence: TGTGCCAGCTCCCCGGCGGTGATCACTGAAGCTTTCTTT.

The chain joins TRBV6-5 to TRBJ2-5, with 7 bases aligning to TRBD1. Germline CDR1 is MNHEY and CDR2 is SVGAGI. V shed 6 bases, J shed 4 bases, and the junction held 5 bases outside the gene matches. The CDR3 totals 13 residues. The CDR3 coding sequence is TGTGCCAGCAGGAAGACAGGGCGAGAGACCCAGTACTTC. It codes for CASRKTGRETQYF.

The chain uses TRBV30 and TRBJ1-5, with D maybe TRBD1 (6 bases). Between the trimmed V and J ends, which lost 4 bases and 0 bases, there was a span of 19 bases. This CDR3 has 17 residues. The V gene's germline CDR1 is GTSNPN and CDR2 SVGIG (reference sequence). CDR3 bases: TGTGCCTGGAACCGGGACACGAGACCTAATAGCAATCAGCCCCAGCATTTT. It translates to CAWNRDTRPNSNQPQHF.

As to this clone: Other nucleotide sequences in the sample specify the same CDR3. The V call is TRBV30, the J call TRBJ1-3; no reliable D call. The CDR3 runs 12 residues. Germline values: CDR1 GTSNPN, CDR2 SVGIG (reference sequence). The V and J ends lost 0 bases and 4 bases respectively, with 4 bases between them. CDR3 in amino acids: CAWSVGGNTIYF. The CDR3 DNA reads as TGTGCCTGGAGTGTGGGGGGAAACACCATATATTTT. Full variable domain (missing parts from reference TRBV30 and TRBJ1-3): SQTIHQWPATLVQPVGSPLSLECTVEGTSNPNLYWYRQAAGRGLQLLFYSVGIGQISSEVPQNLSASRPQDRQFILSSKKLLLSDSGFYLCAWSVGGNTIYFGEGSWLTVV.

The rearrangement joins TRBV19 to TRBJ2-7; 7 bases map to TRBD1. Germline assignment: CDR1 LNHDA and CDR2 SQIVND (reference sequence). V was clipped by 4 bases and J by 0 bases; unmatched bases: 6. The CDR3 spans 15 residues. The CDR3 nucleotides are TGTGCCAGTAGTACCCAGGGACAGCCCTCCTACGAGCAGTACTTC. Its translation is CASSTQGQPSYEQYF.

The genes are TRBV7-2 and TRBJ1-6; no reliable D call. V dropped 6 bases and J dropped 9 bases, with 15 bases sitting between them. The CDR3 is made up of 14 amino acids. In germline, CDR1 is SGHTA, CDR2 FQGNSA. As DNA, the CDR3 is TGTGCCAGCAGTCCGAGACCGCAAAGTTCACCCCTCCACTTT. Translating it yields CASSPRPQSSPLHF.

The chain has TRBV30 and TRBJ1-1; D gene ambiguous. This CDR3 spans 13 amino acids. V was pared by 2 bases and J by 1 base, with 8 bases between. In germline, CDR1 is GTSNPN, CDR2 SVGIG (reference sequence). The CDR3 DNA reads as TGTGCCTGGAGTAAGGCACAGAACACTGAAGCTTTCTTT. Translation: CAWSKAQNTEAFF.

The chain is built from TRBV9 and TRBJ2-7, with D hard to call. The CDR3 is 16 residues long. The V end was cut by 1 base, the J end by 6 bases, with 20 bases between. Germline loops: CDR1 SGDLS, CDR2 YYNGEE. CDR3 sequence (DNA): TGTGCCAGCAGCGTAACTCACACATCTCCCCCTCTCGAGCAGTACTTC. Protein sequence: CASSVTHTSPPLEQYF.

The CDR3 sequence: CASSRASGSNNEQYF. In DNA, the CDR3 is TGTGCCAGCAGTAGGGCTAGCGGGAGCAATAACGAGCAGTACTTC. This chain uses TRBV6-5 with TRBJ2-7, with 10 bases aligning to TRBD2. Germline V lookup: CDR1 MNHEY, CDR2 SVGAGI. J lost 5 bases, V lost 5 bases, and 9 bases had no gene match. The CDR3 consists of 15 residues.

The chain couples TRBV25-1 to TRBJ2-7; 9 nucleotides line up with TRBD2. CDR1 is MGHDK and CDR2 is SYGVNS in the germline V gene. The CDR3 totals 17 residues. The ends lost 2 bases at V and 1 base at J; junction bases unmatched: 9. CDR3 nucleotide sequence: TGTGCCAGCAGTGAACTACTAGCGGGCCCTTCTTCCTACGAGCAGTACTTC. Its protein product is CASSELLAGPSSYEQYF.

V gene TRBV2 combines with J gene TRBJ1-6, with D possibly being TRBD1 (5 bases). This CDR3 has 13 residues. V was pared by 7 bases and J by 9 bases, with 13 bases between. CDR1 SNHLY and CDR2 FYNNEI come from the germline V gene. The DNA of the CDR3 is TGTGCCAGCATGAGTGACAGCACTTCACCCCTCCACTTT. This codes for CASMSDSTSPLHF. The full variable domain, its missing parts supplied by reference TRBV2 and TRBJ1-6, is EPEVTQTPSHQVTQMGQEVILRCVPISNHLYFYWYRQILGQKVEFLVSFYNNEISEKSEIFDDQFSVERPDGSNFTLKIRSTKLEDSAMYFCASMSDSTSPLHFGNGTRLTVT.

The CDR3 spells CASSLSGFGQPQHF. CDR3 nucleotide sequence: TGTGCCAGCAGTTTATCCGGGTTTGGGCAGCCCCAGCATTTT. The chain has TRBV27 and TRBJ1-5; D is unresolved. The CDR3 totals 14 residues. Looked up from germline, CDR1 is MNHEY and CDR2 is SMNVEV (reference sequence). V lost 0 bases and J 7 bases, leaving 10 bases between the germline ends.

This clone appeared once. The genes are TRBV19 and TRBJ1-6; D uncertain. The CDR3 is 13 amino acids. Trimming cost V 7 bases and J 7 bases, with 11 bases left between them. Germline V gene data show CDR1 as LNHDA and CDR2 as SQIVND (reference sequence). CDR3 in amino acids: CASTQAGNSPLHF. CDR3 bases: TGTGCCAGTACCCAAGCGGGAAATTCACCCCTCCACTTT.

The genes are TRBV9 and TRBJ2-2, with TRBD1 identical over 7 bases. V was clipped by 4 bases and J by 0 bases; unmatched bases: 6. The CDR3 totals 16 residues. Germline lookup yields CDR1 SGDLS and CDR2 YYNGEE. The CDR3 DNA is TGTGCCAGCAGCCCTACCGGGACAGCGAACACCGGGGAGCTGTTTTTT. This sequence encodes CASSPTGTANTGELFF.

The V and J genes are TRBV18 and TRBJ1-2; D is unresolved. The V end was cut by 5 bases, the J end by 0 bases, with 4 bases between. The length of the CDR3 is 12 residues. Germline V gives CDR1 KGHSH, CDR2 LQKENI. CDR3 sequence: CASSAANYGYTF. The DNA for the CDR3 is TGTGCCAGCTCAGCCGCTAACTATGGCTACACCTTC.

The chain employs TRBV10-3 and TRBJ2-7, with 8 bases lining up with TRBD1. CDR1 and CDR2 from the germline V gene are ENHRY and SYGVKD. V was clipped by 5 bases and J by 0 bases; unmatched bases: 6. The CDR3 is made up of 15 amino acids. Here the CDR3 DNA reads TGTGCCATCAGTCCGACAGGGGATAACTCCTACGAGCAGTACTTC. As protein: CAISPTGDNSYEQYF.

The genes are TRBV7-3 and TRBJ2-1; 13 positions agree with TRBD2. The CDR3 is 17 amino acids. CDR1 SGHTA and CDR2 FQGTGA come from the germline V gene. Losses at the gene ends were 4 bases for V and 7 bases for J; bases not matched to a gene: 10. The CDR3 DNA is TGTGCCAGCAGCTCTTACCCTGGACTAGCGGGAGTTAATGAGCAGTTCTTC. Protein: CASSSYPGLAGVNEQFF. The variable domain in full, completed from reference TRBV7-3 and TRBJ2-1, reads GAGVSQTPSNKVTEKGKYVELRCDPISGHTALYWYRQSLGQGPEFLIYFQGTGAADDSGLPNDRFFAVRPEGSVSTLKIQRTERGDSAVYLCASSSYPGLAGVNEQFFGPGTRLTVL.

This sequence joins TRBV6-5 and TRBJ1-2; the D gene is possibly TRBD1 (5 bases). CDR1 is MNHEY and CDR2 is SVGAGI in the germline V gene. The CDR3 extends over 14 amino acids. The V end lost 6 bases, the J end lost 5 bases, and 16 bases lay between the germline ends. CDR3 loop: CASRTTGVWYGYTF. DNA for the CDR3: TGTGCCAGCAGGACGACGGGGGTCTGGTATGGCTACACCTTC.